These T cell receptor beta chains were read from a single sample in a study of STAT5B mutations in CD4+ large granular lymphocyte leukemia. Only in-frame clones appear in the TCRdb table, and some are missing; sequencing was by immunoSEQ multiplex PCR. The sample gives 20,000 to 25,000 clones, about 80% of which show up once; 8.6% is in the top ten. Source material: CD4+ T cells from blood buffy coats. The receptors here all came from a human donor in good health. Each CDR3 is given with its conserved first and last residue. The order of the fields is D gene, clone size, V gene, J gene, CDR3 DNA, CDR3 protein. D genes are given only for firm matches. Some rows mark clone size as missing; the rest say once, few, many or name a class of expanded clone.

D gene: TRBD2
clone size: NA
V gene: TRBV11-2
J gene: TRBJ2-2
CDR3 DNA: TGTGCCAGCAGGGTTGGCGGGAGTTCCGGGGAGCTGTTTTTT
CDR3 protein: CASRVGGSSGELFF

D gene: TRBD2
clone size: few
V gene: TRBV5-4
J gene: TRBJ2-7
CDR3 DNA: TGTGCCAGCAGCGGGACTAGCGGGAGGGCTTACGAGCAGTACTTC
CDR3 protein: CASSGTSGRAYEQYF

D gene: TRBD1
clone size: NA
V gene: TRBV6-5
J gene: TRBJ2-7
CDR3 DNA: TGTGCCAGCAGCCCGGACAGGGGGCACTTCTACGAGCAGTACTTC
CDR3 protein: CASSPDRGHFYEQYF

D gene: TRBD1
clone size: NA
V gene: TRBV6-5
J gene: TRBJ2-1
CDR3 DNA: TGTGCCAGCACCACGGACAGGGGCGGGAACAATGAGCAGTTCTTC
CDR3 protein: CASTTDRGGNNEQFF

D gene: NA
clone size: few
V gene: TRBV27
J gene: TRBJ1-6
CDR3 DNA: TGTGCCAGCAGTTTATCACCGGGAATTAATTCACCCCTCCACTTT
CDR3 protein: CASSLSPGINSPLHF

D gene: NA
clone size: NA
V gene: TRBV14
J gene: TRBJ2-7
CDR3 DNA: TGTGCCAGCAGCCCCCGGCCAGGTACCTACGAGCAGTACTTC
CDR3 protein: CASSPRPGTYEQYF

D gene: NA
clone size: NA
V gene: TRBV30
J gene: TRBJ2-1
CDR3 DNA: TGTGCCTGGAGACCTAGTGGGGGCACTACATTGAAGCAGTTCTTC
CDR3 protein: CAWRPSGGTTLKQFF

D gene: TRBD1
clone size: NA
V gene: TRBV27
J gene: TRBJ2-7
CDR3 DNA: TGTGCCAGCAGCCCAGCAAACTCCCTCGGGACAGGGTGGTTCGAGCAGTACTTC
CDR3 protein: CASSPANSLGTGWFEQYF

D gene: NA
clone size: once
V gene: TRBV28
J gene: TRBJ2-3
CDR3 DNA: TGTGCCAGCAGCCCCTCACACGCTAGCACAGATACGCAGTATTTT
CDR3 protein: CASSPSHASTDTQYF

D gene: NA
clone size: few
V gene: TRBV2
J gene: TRBJ1-5
CDR3 DNA: TGTGCCAGCAGCGGGGGGCAGAGAAATCAGCCCCAGCATTTT
CDR3 protein: CASSGGQRNQPQHF

D gene: TRBD1
clone size: NA
V gene: TRBV5-4
J gene: TRBJ1-6
CDR3 DNA: TGTGCCAGCAGCCAGACCCGGGACAGGGGGTTTGATAATTCACCCCTCCACTTT
CDR3 protein: CASSQTRDRGFDNSPLHF

D gene: TRBD2
clone size: NA
V gene: TRBV2
J gene: TRBJ2-1
CDR3 DNA: TGTGCCAGCAGTGAACTAGCGGGGGGAGTCTACAATGAGCAGTTCTTC
CDR3 protein: CASSELAGGVYNEQFF

D gene: TRBD2
clone size: NA
V gene: TRBV29-1
J gene: TRBJ2-7
CDR3 DNA: TGCAGCGTTTCTACTAGCGGGAGAAACGAGCAGTACTTC
CDR3 protein: CSVSTSGRNEQYF

D gene: TRBD1
clone size: NA
V gene: TRBV6-1
J gene: TRBJ2-1
CDR3 DNA: TGTGCCATTGGACAGGGGGCGAATGAGCAGTTCTTC
CDR3 protein: CAIGQGANEQFF

D gene: TRBD1
clone size: few
V gene: TRBV5-1
J gene: TRBJ2-2
CDR3 DNA: TGCGCCAGCAGCGGAACGACAGGGGTGGGCACCGGGGAGCTGTTTTTT
CDR3 protein: CASSGTTGVGTGELFF

D gene: TRBD2
clone size: NA
V gene: TRBV5-4
J gene: TRBJ2-3
CDR3 DNA: TGTGCCAGCAGCTACGCGGGGGACAGCACAGATACGCAGTATTTT
CDR3 protein: CASSYAGDSTDTQYF

D gene: NA
clone size: NA
V gene: TRBV5-4
J gene: TRBJ1-2
CDR3 DNA: TGTGCCAGCAGGATGAACAAAGCTAACTATGGCTACACCTTC
CDR3 protein: CASRMNKANYGYTF

D gene: NA
clone size: NA
V gene: TRBV4-3
J gene: TRBJ2-2
CDR3 DNA: TGCGCCAGCAGCCTAGACCTGACTACCCCCACCGGGGAGCTGTTTTTT
CDR3 protein: CASSLDLTTPTGELFF

D gene: NA
clone size: NA
V gene: TRBV6-5
J gene: TRBJ1-6
CDR3 DNA: TGTGCCAGCAGTTCTTTGGGCAGGGCCCATTTGGTAGCCCTCCACTTT
CDR3 protein: CASSSLGRAHLVALHF

D gene: TRBD1
clone size: NA
V gene: TRBV6-9
J gene: TRBJ1-3
CDR3 DNA: TGTGCCATAACGGACATGGACAGGGACGGAAACACCATATATTTT
CDR3 protein: CAITDMDRDGNTIYF

D gene: NA
clone size: NA
V gene: TRBV5-1
J gene: TRBJ1-1
CDR3 DNA: TGCGCCAGCAGCTTGGGGACATTTGAAGCTTTCTTT
CDR3 protein: CASSLGTFEAFF

D gene: NA
clone size: few
V gene: TRBV2
J gene: TRBJ1-1
CDR3 DNA: TGTGCCAGCAAAAGGGAGGGGAACACTGAAGCTTTCTTT
CDR3 protein: CASKREGNTEAFF

D gene: TRBD2
clone size: NA
V gene: TRBV11-2
J gene: TRBJ2-5
CDR3 DNA: TGTGCCAGCAGCGTAGCGGGAGGGCAAGAGACCCAGTACTTC
CDR3 protein: CASSVAGGQETQYF

D gene: NA
clone size: few
V gene: TRBV9
J gene: TRBJ1-6
CDR3 DNA: TGTGCCAGCAGCTCGGGGGGGTCCACCAATTCACCCCTCCACTTT
CDR3 protein: CASSSGGSTNSPLHF

D gene: NA
clone size: NA
V gene: TRBV11-2
J gene: TRBJ2-7
CDR3 DNA: TGTGCCAGCAGCTCCGGGGTGGGGCGGGGGCCCTACGAGCAGTACTTC
CDR3 protein: CASSSGVGRGPYEQYF

D gene: TRBD1
clone size: NA
V gene: TRBV6-1
J gene: TRBJ1-5
CDR3 DNA: TGTGCCAGCAGTGAAGGGACAGGAAATCAGCCCCAGCATTTT
CDR3 protein: CASSEGTGNQPQHF

D gene: NA
clone size: NA
V gene: TRBV5-1
J gene: TRBJ2-3
CDR3 DNA: TGCGCCAGCAGCTCGAGCACAGATACGCAGTATTTT
CDR3 protein: CASSSSTDTQYF

D gene: NA
clone size: NA
V gene: TRBV10-3
J gene: TRBJ1-1
CDR3 DNA: TGTGCCATCAGTGAGTCGAACGGACTTTCGAACACTGAAGCTTTCTTT
CDR3 protein: CAISESNGLSNTEAFF

D gene: TRBD2
clone size: NA
V gene: TRBV14
J gene: TRBJ2-7
CDR3 DNA: TGTGCCAGCAGCCGTTCTAGCGGTACTCACTACGAGCAGTACTTC
CDR3 protein: CASSRSSGTHYEQYF

D gene: NA
clone size: few
V gene: TRBV4-1
J gene: TRBJ1-6
CDR3 DNA: TGCGCCAGCAGCCAATTAAGCCAGGGGACCACACCCCTCCACTTT
CDR3 protein: CASSQLSQGTTPLHF

D gene: NA
clone size: NA
V gene: TRBV6-5
J gene: TRBJ2-1
CDR3 DNA: TGTGCCAGCAGTTACCTCAGGGGATCCTACAATGAGCAGTTCTTC
CDR3 protein: CASSYLRGSYNEQFF

D gene: NA
clone size: NA
V gene: TRBV7-9
J gene: TRBJ1-2
CDR3 DNA: TGTGCCAGCAGCCCAAATACAGGAGATTCGGGAGGCTACACCTTC
CDR3 protein: CASSPNTGDSGGYTF

D gene: NA
clone size: NA
V gene: TRBV21-1
J gene: TRBJ2-1
CDR3 DNA: TGTGCCAGCACCGAACGGGGTTTGACCAATGAGCAGTTCTTC
CDR3 protein: CASTERGLTNEQFF

D gene: TRBD1
clone size: NA
V gene: TRBV29-1
J gene: TRBJ2-2
CDR3 DNA: TGCAGCGTCGTCACAGGGGACACCGGGGAGCTGTTTTTT
CDR3 protein: CSVVTGDTGELFF

D gene: NA
clone size: NA
V gene: TRBV5-6
J gene: TRBJ2-1
CDR3 DNA: TGTGCCAGCAGCTTTGGCCCAAAGTCCTACAATGAGCAGTTCTTC
CDR3 protein: CASSFGPKSYNEQFF

D gene: NA
clone size: NA
V gene: TRBV29-1
J gene: TRBJ2-5
CDR3 DNA: TGCAGCGTTGAAGGGGGCCCAGAGACCCAGTACTTC
CDR3 protein: CSVEGGPETQYF

D gene: NA
clone size: NA
V gene: TRBV23-1
J gene: TRBJ1-6
CDR3 DNA: TGCGCCAGCAGTCAACCGACAGGCGGAGATGGTAATTCACCCCTCCACTTT
CDR3 protein: CASSQPTGGDGNSPLHF

D gene: TRBD1
clone size: NA
V gene: TRBV6-5
J gene: TRBJ1-1
CDR3 DNA: TGTGCCAGCAGTTCAACCAGGGGGCCGGTGAATACTGAAGCTTTCTTT
CDR3 protein: CASSSTRGPVNTEAFF

D gene: TRBD2
clone size: NA
V gene: TRBV7-9
J gene: TRBJ2-2
CDR3 DNA: TGTGCCAGCAGCTTGGCTAGCGGGGGGATGACGACCGGGGAGCTGTTTTTT
CDR3 protein: CASSLASGGMTTGELFF

D gene: NA
clone size: few
V gene: TRBV5-1
J gene: TRBJ2-2
CDR3 DNA: TGCGCCAGCAGCTTGCAGCTAGGGGGGATCGGGGAGCTGTTTTTT
CDR3 protein: CASSLQLGGIGELFF

D gene: TRBD1
clone size: NA
V gene: TRBV5-8
J gene: TRBJ1-2
CDR3 DNA: TGTGCCAGCAGCTGGGGCGGCAGGACAGGTTTCTATGGCTACACCTTC
CDR3 protein: CASSWGGRTGFYGYTF

D gene: NA
clone size: NA
V gene: TRBV4-1
J gene: TRBJ2-5
CDR3 DNA: TGCGCCAGCAGCCAAGAGAGAAGAGAGACCCAGTACTTC
CDR3 protein: CASSQERRETQYF

D gene: NA
clone size: NA
V gene: TRBV19
J gene: TRBJ2-4
CDR3 DNA: TGTGCCAGTAACCAGCAGGGAGAAAACATTCAGTACTTC
CDR3 protein: CASNQQGENIQYF

D gene: TRBD1
clone size: NA
V gene: TRBV10-3
J gene: TRBJ2-3
CDR3 DNA: TGTGCCATCAGTGGGGGGACAGGGGCTACAGATACGCAGTATTTT
CDR3 protein: CAISGGTGATDTQYF